This T cell receptor (beta chain) was found in a study of T-cell memory formation after mild COVID-19 (dated by TCRdb to about 2021). Context from the whole study: TCR sequence clusters from the two donors were found to be largely donor specific. In a couple of donors, T-cell clones that expanded and contracted after mild COVID-19 were tracked by sequencing TCRalpha and TCRbeta repertoires over time. The cohort comprised two young, previously healthy adult volunteers, one female and one male.

Results the study describes overall, beyond this receptor: Contracting CD4+ clones were found mainly in CM and EM memory subsets, while CD8+ clones were enriched in EMRA. Balanced CD4/CD8 phenotypes were observed for clones contracting from day 15 to 85, whereas a bias towards CD4+ was observed for a second wave of clones expanding from day 15 to 37. Whether the second-wave clones peaking on day 37 were SARS-CoV-2 specific was not confirmed. Some responding clones were detected in pre-infection memory, suggesting pre-existing cross-reactive memory T cells joined the SARS-CoV-2 response. The study covered only a couple of mild cases, and larger cohorts including severe cases with pre-infection samples were considered necessary.

Ficoll-Paque density gradient centrifugation was the method used to isolate PBMCs. About this clonotype itself: Its antigen remains undetermined. No base qualities exist here, and no much larger clone lies one base off it.

Cut back by 6 bases and 5 bases, the V and J ends lie 14 bases apart. The CDR3 covers 14 residues, taking in both the cysteine and the phenylalanine. The read is trimmed to its CDR3 DNA, 42 bases read in frame from base 1. CDR1 and CDR2 were assigned from the germline V gene (reference sequence) as MNHEY and SMNVEV. The listed sequencing device is Illumina NovaSeq 6000. cDNA libraries for TCRalpha and TCRbeta were prepared by 5'RACE using constant-segment primers, with sample barcodes and unique molecular identifiers added. Trizol reagent was used to extract RNA from every sample. The libraries were amplified in two PCR steps, and the second step added a second sample barcode and Illumina TruSeq adapters. Sequencing of libraries was performed on an Illumina NovaSeq with 2 x 150 bp paired-end reads. The paper's data handling went like this. The reads were demultiplexed and collapsed into UMI-guided consensus sequences using migec v1.2.7. With mixcr v2.1.11, UMI consensuses were aligned to TRA and TRB V and J templates and assembled into clonotypes. Clonotypes were classified as expanded or contracted when called significant by both edgeR and NoisET, with noise models trained on biological replicates. For edgeR calls, a false discovery rate-adjusted p below 0.01 and a log2 fold-change threshold of 1 were applied. PCA with hierarchical clustering of max-normalized trajectories of the 1000 most abundant clonotypes was used as exploratory dynamics analysis. Each responding clone was given a CD4 or CD8 phenotype based on the CD4+ and CD8+ repertoires, which had been sequenced separately. TCRdb reprocessing: public reads trimmed at Q25 with fastp, clones called with MiXCR, in-frame beta chains kept. Every distinct CDR3 protein forms one entry, paired with its most common genes and DNA. TCRdb's processing, not the authors' own work, is the source of the V and J calls. The sample includes approximately 100,000 distinct CDR3 sequences, with around 10% observed a single time. Of the sample, 40% falls within the top ten clones.

The specimen was PBMCs or a T cell subset sorted from them (not recorded which). The chain uses TRBV27 and TRBJ1-5, and TRBD1 may be the D gene, going by 6 matching bases. The receptor was derived from a man aged 18 to 30 who had mild COVID-19 (a few samples of this study predate the infection). The sample titles of this study are shuffled in the database, so cell type and time point are left out; the donor was told from shared clones. The sequenced DNA is TGTGCCAGCAGCCGAGGACAGAAAGATCAGCCCCAGCATTTT. It is translated as CASSRGQKDQPQHF.